This T cell receptor beta chain comes out of a study of blood T cell repertoires in COVID-19. About the study: The origin of the acute and convalescent COVID-19 samples was the United States, Italy and Spain. Sources were T cells, B-cell-depleted T cells, or PBMCs; the material itself was cDNA or gDNA.

TCRdb's table, derived via immunoSEQ multiplex PCR, lists solely in-frame clones and lacks some. This table holds under 150,000 clones, about 76% found once. The CDR3 sequence is 16 residues long. Losses at the gene ends were 4 bases for V and 4 bases for J; bases not matched to a gene: 10. Germline V CDR1 and CDR2: MDHEN, SYDVKM. V gene TRBV28 combines with J gene TRBJ2-5; 9 bases are shared with TRBD2. The sequence was collected from a woman in her sixties or seventies with active or convalescent COVID-19. Sequenced material: peripheral blood. CDR3 nucleotide sequence: TGTGCCAGCAGTTCCCCGGGCGGGACTAGCCTAGAGACCCAGTACTTC. Protein: CASSSPGGTSLETQYF.